A single sample is the source of the 10 T cell receptor beta chains below, sequenced in a study of OX40 agonist ivuxolimab in advanced cancers. Clones were sequenced by immunoSEQ multiplex PCR, and TCRdb holds only the in-frame ones, with some missing. The sample gives 55,000 to 75,000 clones, roughly 82% of which show up once; 0.9% to 1.4% is in the top ten. The specimen comprised CD4+ or CD8+ T cells sorted from blood, sampled in a trial of the OX40 agonist ivuxolimab. Every receptor here comes from an adult with an advanced solid tumor such as melanoma, head and neck, liver or kidney cancer.

V gene TRBV4-1 combines with J gene TRBJ1-3; perhaps TRBD1 as D (6 bases). The CDR3 loop spans 18 amino acids. The V and J ends lost 2 bases and 0 bases respectively, with 17 bases between them. Germline CDR1 reads MGHRA; CDR2 reads YSYEKL. The CDR3 protein is CASSQFGGALSSGNTIYF. For the CDR3, the DNA is TGCGCCAGCAGCCAATTCGGGGGGGCCCTTAGCTCTGGAAACACCATATATTTT.

The gene calls are TRBV7-7 and TRBJ2-5; D tentatively fits TRBD1 or TRBD2 (5 bases each). V was trimmed by 6 bases and J by 0 bases, leaving 8 bases between them. The V gene's germline CDR1 is SSHAT and CDR2 FNYEAQ (reference sequence). The CDR3 has 13 amino acids. The CDR3 region has the DNA TGTGCCAGCAGTCCGGGGCACCAAGAGACCCAGTACTTC. Encoded protein: CASSPGHQETQYF.

J is TRBJ2-2 and V is TRBV29-1, with D perhaps matching TRBD1 (5 bases). V shed 7 bases and J shed 4 bases, with 7 bases lying between them. This CDR3 has 11 amino acids. Germline lookup yields CDR1 SQVTM and CDR2 ANQGSEA. The CDR3 nucleotides read TGCAGCGGGGGCGGCACCGGGGAGCTGTTTTTT. It specifies CSGGGTGELFF.

For this clone: The sample carries other DNA sequences with the same CDR3. Written as DNA, the CDR3 is TGTGCCAGCAGCCCGAGGACAGGGAGCACTGAAGCTTTCTTT. Its protein is CASSPRTGSTEAFF. The chain joins TRBV11-2 to TRBJ1-1; TRBD1 agrees at 8 bases. Trimming cost V 5 bases and J 4 bases; bases outside gene matches: 6. Germline CDR1 reads SGHAT; CDR2 reads FQNNGV. This CDR3 contains 14 residues.

This rearrangement joins TRBV4-1 to TRBJ1-5; a weak D match, TRBD1 (5 bases). V was shortened by 3 bases and J by 4 bases, with 13 bases between the two germline ends. The CDR3 has 15 residues. Germline CDR1 reads MGHRA; CDR2 reads YSYEKL. CDR3 sequence reads: CASSHPPGRNQPQHF. CDR3 DNA: TGCGCCAGCAGCCACCCCCCGGGACGTAATCAGCCCCAGCATTTT.

The gene calls are TRBV28 and TRBJ1-4; 7 nucleotides align to TRBD1. J lost 5 bases, V lost 5 bases, and 5 bases had no gene match. Per germline, CDR1 MDHEN and CDR2 SYDVKM. The CDR3 spans 14 residues. The CDR3, as DNA: TGTGCCAGCAGTCGCGGGACAGCGAATGAAAAACTGTTTTTT. This translates into CASSRGTANEKLFF.

V and J are TRBV11-3 and TRBJ1-1, with D possibly TRBD1 on 6 matching bases. Germline CDR1 reads SGHNT; CDR2 reads YENEEA. V gave up 5 bases and J gave up 4 bases, with 11 bases separating them. CDR3 length equals 13 residues. CDR3 sequence reads: CASSVRQATEAFF. CDR3 sequence (DNA): TGTGCCAGCAGCGTACGACAGGCCACTGAAGCTTTCTTT.

The chain employs TRBV25-1 and TRBJ1-6, with TRBD1 as a possible D gene (5 bases). Trimming stripped 7 bases from V and 8 bases from J, with 15 bases between. The V gene's germline CDR1 is MGHDK and CDR2 SYGVNS. CDR3 length: 14 residues. CDR3 DNA: TGTGCCAGCACCCCACAGGCCGCTTATTCACCCCTCCACTTT. Its translation: CASTPQAAYSPLHF.

The chain combines TRBV7-2 with TRBJ2-1; the match to TRBD2 covers 8 bases. After removal of 1 base from V and 7 bases from J, the junction contained 6 bases not matched to a gene. The V gene's germline CDR1 is SGHTA and CDR2 FQGNSA. The length of the CDR3 is 15 residues. The CDR3 spells CASSLVTGGQNEQFF. In DNA, the CDR3 is TGTGCCAGCAGCTTAGTAACGGGGGGGCAGAATGAGCAGTTCTTC. The complete variable domain, with remaining parts taken from reference TRBV7-2 and TRBJ2-1, reads GAGVSQSPSNKVTEKGKDVELRCDPISGHTALYWYRQSLGQGLEFLIYFQGNSAPDKSGLPSDRFSAERTGGSVSTLTIQRTQQEDSAVYLCASSLVTGGQNEQFFGPGTRLTVL.

The chain carries TRBV6-5 and TRBJ1-3, with no clear D. The V gene lost 6 bases and the J gene lost 3 bases, with 6 bases spanning the gap. Germline lookup yields CDR1 MNHEY and CDR2 SVGAGI. There are 12 residues in the CDR3. The CDR3 loop reads CASSPRGNTIYF. DNA for the CDR3: TGTGCCAGCAGCCCTCGTGGAAACACCATATATTTT.